These 19 T cell receptor beta chains originate from one sample sequenced in a study of blood T cell repertoires in COVID-19 (dated by TCRdb to the early 2020s). The method was the immunoSEQ multiplex PCR assay. Held by TCRdb, this immuneACCESS table contains in-frame sequences only and omits some clones. Under half of the omission traces to an unresolved V gene where checked; the cause of the rest is unknown. Present in this sample are roughly 48,000 clones, over 70% of which were seen just once. The ten largest clones represent around three fifths of the sample. The sequencing sample was made of peripheral blood. These receptors were taken from a man in his 70s with acute or convalescent COVID-19.

In its sample, this clone was seen once. This rearrangement joins TRBV7-2 to TRBJ2-3, with D possibly TRBD2 on 6 matching bases. V lost 5 bases and J 6 bases, leaving 15 bases between the germline ends. This CDR3 is 14 amino acids long. Germline lookup yields CDR1 SGHTA and CDR2 FQGNSA. This CDR3 is CASSRDLGTDTQYF. CDR3 sequence (DNA): TGTGCCAGCAGCCGGGATCTCGGGACTGATACGCAGTATTTT.

The V gene is TRBV10-1, the J gene TRBJ2-1; a weak D match, TRBD1 (6 bases). The CDR3 loop spans 13 amino acids. The V and J ends lost 3 bases and 6 bases respectively, with 9 bases between them. The germline V gene encodes CDR1 WNHNN and CDR2 SYGVQD (reference sequence). The CDR3, as DNA: TGCGCCAGCAGTGAAGGGGGTACCAATGAGCAGTTCTTC. This sequence encodes CASSEGGTNEQFF.

V gene TRBV9 combines with J gene TRBJ2-7; TRBD1 matches at 8 bases. Germline lookup yields CDR1 SGDLS and CDR2 YYNGEE. V lost 4 bases to trimming and J lost 7 bases; unmatched junction nucleotides: 10. The CDR3 covers 14 residues. For the CDR3, the DNA is TGTGCCAGCAGCACCCAGACAGGGGCGGGTGAGCAGTACTTC. The encoded protein is CASSTQTGAGEQYF.

This clone was recorded once. The V call is TRBV7-3, the J call TRBJ1-2; D remains ambiguous. The germline V gene has CDR1 SGHTA and CDR2 FQGTGA. The V gene lost 5 bases and the J gene lost 1 base, with 11 bases spanning the gap. The CDR3 consists of 14 residues. As DNA, the CDR3 is TGTGCCAGCAGCCCCCTTGGGAGTAACTATGGCTACACCTTC. Protein: CASSPLGSNYGYTF. Based on the CDR3 plus reference TRBV7-3 and TRBJ1-2, the full variable domain is GAGVSQTPSNKVTEKGKYVELRCDPISGHTALYWYRQSLGQGPEFLIYFQGTGAADDSGLPNDRFFAVRPEGSVSTLKIQRTERGDSAVYLCASSPLGSNYGYTFGSGTRLTVV.

The CDR3 bases are TGTGCCAGCAGCCACGGAGGGGCTGGGGCCAACGTCCTGACTTTC. Protein product: CASSHGGAGANVLTF. The chain combines TRBV4-2 with TRBJ2-6, with D perhaps matching TRBD2 (6 bases). The CDR3 contains 15 residues. Germline values: CDR1 LGHNA, CDR2 YNFKEQ. Trimming pared 3 bases from V and 2 bases from J, leaving 8 bases between.

This CDR3 reads CASSQEEGARHEQFF. The CDR3 DNA sequence: TGCGCCAGCAGCCAAGAGGAGGGGGCTCGGCATGAGCAGTTCTTC. This chain links TRBV4-1 with TRBJ2-1, with a tentative D call TRBD1 (7 bases). The CDR3 has 15 amino acids. Germline CDR1 reads MGHRA; CDR2 reads YSYEKL. The germline V and J ends were trimmed by 0 bases and 8 bases, with 14 bases remaining between them.

The chain joins TRBV6-5 to TRBJ1-5; D ambiguous. V was pared by 6 bases and J by 3 bases, with 9 bases between. Germline CDR1 is MNHEY and CDR2 is SVGAGI. There are 13 residues in the CDR3. The CDR3 bases are TGTGCCAGCAGGGGCCAGGACAATCAGCCCCAGCATTTT. It codes for CASRGQDNQPQHF.

This chain links TRBV28 with TRBJ1-4; TRBD1 agrees at 9 bases. Germline CDR1 reads MDHEN; CDR2 reads SYDVKM. The J segment lost 5 bases and the V segment lost 5 bases, leaving 3 bases of the junction unmatched. The CDR3 runs 14 residues. In nucleotides, the CDR3 is TGTGCCAGCAGTCCGACAGGGGGAAATGAAAAACTGTTTTTT. It specifies CASSPTGGNEKLFF.

J is TRBJ1-1 and V is TRBV7-9, with 11 bases identical to TRBD1. The CDR3 spans 15 residues. Germline V lookup: CDR1 SEHNR, CDR2 FQNEAQ (reference sequence). J gave up 5 bases and V 5 bases, and 7 bases lay outside the gene matches. The CDR3 bases are TGTGCCAGCAGCATAGGGGACAGGGGGAAGACTGAAGCTTTCTTT. This sequence encodes CASSIGDRGKTEAFF. The full variable domain, its missing parts supplied by reference TRBV7-9 and TRBJ1-1, is DTGVSQNPRHKITKRGQNVTFRCDPISEHNRLYWYRQTLGQGPEFLTYFQNEAQLEKSRLLSDRFSAERPKGSFSTLEIQRTEQGDSAMYLCASSIGDRGKTEAFFGQGTRLTVV.

V usage is TRBV12-3 or TRBV12-4 and J usage is TRBJ2-2; no definite D call. V lost 3 bases and J 6 bases, leaving 5 bases between the germline ends. This CDR3 contains 12 residues. Here the CDR3 reads CASSFTPGELFF. The CDR3 nucleotides read TGTGCCAGCAGTTTTACACCCGGGGAGCTGTTTTTT.

The chain uses TRBV13 and TRBJ2-3; 8 bases are a match to TRBD1. The CDR3 covers 15 residues. Germline-derived CDR1 and CDR2 are PRHDT and FYEKMQ (reference sequence). V lost 4 bases and J lost 0; bases outside the gene matches: 3. The CDR3 loop is CASSSQGASTDTQYF. CDR3 in DNA: TGTGCCAGCAGCTCGCAGGGGGCAAGCACAGATACGCAGTATTTT.

This sequence joins TRBV24-1 and TRBJ2-3; TRBD2 aligns across 7 bases. The CDR3 sequence is 13 residues long. Per germline, CDR1 KGHDR and CDR2 SFDVKD. V lost 6 bases to trimming and J lost 3 bases; unmatched junction nucleotides: 2. The CDR3 bases are TGTGCCACCAGTCGGCGGGGGACAGATACGCAGTATTTT. It translates to CATSRRGTDTQYF.

The sample holds a few counts of this clone. The chain carries TRBV7-2 and TRBJ2-7; TRBD2 matches 7 bases. J was trimmed by 7 bases and V by 6 bases; bases with no gene match: 15. The CDR3 is made up of 15 amino acids. Germline V lookup: CDR1 SGHTA, CDR2 FQGNSA. The CDR3 protein is CASRGRGFYAWEQYF. DNA of the CDR3: TGTGCCAGCAGAGGGAGGGGTTTCTACGCGTGGGAGCAGTACTTC.

This chain links TRBV19 with TRBJ2-1; 10 nucleotides match TRBD2. The germline CDR1 and CDR2 sequences are LNHDA and SQIVND (reference sequence). The junction had 8 bases not matched to a gene; V was cut back by 0 bases and J by 9 bases. This CDR3 has 16 residues. The CDR3 bases are TGTGCCAGTAGTATAGAGTGGCTAGCGGGAGAAGGTGAGCAGTTCTTC. As protein: CASSIEWLAGEGEQFF. Full variable domain (outside the CDR3, taken from reference TRBV19 and TRBJ2-1): DGGITQSPKYLFRKEGQNVTLSCEQNLNHDAMYWYRQDPGQGLRLIYYSQIVNDFQKGDIAEGYSVSREKKESFPLTVTSAQKNPTAFYLCASSIEWLAGEGEQFFGPGTRLTVL.

This clone was found once. The chain has TRBV2 and TRBJ1-4, with D perhaps matching TRBD1 (5 bases). V gave up 6 bases and J gave up 4 bases, with 12 bases separating them. The CDR3 spans 14 residues. In germline, CDR1 is SNHLY, CDR2 FYNNEI. The CDR3 coding sequence is TGTGCCAGCAGGGGGGGAAGCGATAATGAAAAACTGTTTTTT. Encoded protein: CASRGGSDNEKLFF. Looking up the rest from reference TRBV2 and TRBJ1-4 gives the full variable domain: EPEVTQTPSHQVTQMGQEVILRCVPISNHLYFYWYRQILGQKVEFLVSFYNNEISEKSEIFDDQFSVERPDGSNFTLKIRSTKLEDSAMYFCASRGGSDNEKLFFGSGTQLSVL.

A remark on this clone: Compared with germline, one end of the junction differs, possibly owing to a read error. The chain carries TRBV6-1 and TRBJ1-4, with TRBD1 matching 9 bases. Germline CDR1 and CDR2: MNHNS and SASEGT. There are 14 residues in the CDR3. DNA for the CDR3: TGTGCCAGCACTGAATGGACAGGGGTAGAAAAACTGTTTTTT. It encodes CASTEWTGVEKLFF.

The CDR3 here is CASSPGQGEGIPPLHF. The CDR3 DNA reads TGTGCCAGTAGTCCAGGACAGGGAGAAGGGATACCACCCCTCCACTTT. The chain is built from TRBV19 and TRBJ1-6; TRBD1 aligns across 8 bases. This CDR3 is 16 amino acids long. Trimming at V came to 5 bases and at J to 11 bases, leaving 14 bases not matched to a gene. The germline V gene has CDR1 LNHDA and CDR2 SQIVND (reference sequence).

V and J are TRBV12-3 or TRBV12-4 and TRBJ2-5; D not certain. The CDR3 totals 11 residues. V was clipped by 4 bases and J by 7 bases, with 7 bases between them. The CDR3 DNA reads TGTGCCAGCAGTTACGACTTGACCCAGTACTTC. It encodes CASSYDLTQYF.

This clone was detected only a few times. The V call is TRBV13, the J call TRBJ1-2; the match to TRBD1 covers 8 bases. With 5 bases clipped from V and 2 bases from J, the junction kept 10 bases outside the gene matches. Germline V gene data show CDR1 as PRHDT and CDR2 as FYEKMQ (reference sequence). The CDR3 consists of 16 residues. CDR3 amino acids: CASSPLGQGSNYGYTF. The CDR3 bases are TGTGCCAGCAGCCCGCTAGGACAGGGATCGAACTATGGCTACACCTTC.